A single sample is the source of the 15 T cell receptor beta chains below, sequenced in a study of beta chain features in type 1 diabetes (dated by TCRdb to the late 2010s). Library construction relied on the immunoSEQ multiplex PCR assay. All of the isolated RNA was reverse transcribed with the High Capacity cDNA Reverse Transcription Kit, so expressed TCRB transcripts were sequenced. Not all clones reach the TCRdb copy of this immuneACCESS table, which keeps in-frame sequences only. Checked studies attribute under half of the gap to unresolved V genes and leave the rest unexplained. The sample table holds under 250,000 clones, of which around a quarter were seen once. Under 5% of the sample comes from the top ten. The sequenced material came from central memory CD4+ T cells from blood. The receptors here all came from a man younger than 45 in good health.

This clone occurred a few times. The V call is TRBV15, the J call TRBJ1-3; TRBD1 aligns across 8 bases. The CDR3 has 15 residues. Germline CDR1 reads LNHNV; CDR2 reads YYDKDF (reference sequence). The V and J ends lost 3 bases and 0 bases, in that order; junction bases with no gene match: 1. CDR3 nucleotide sequence: TGTGCCACCAGCAGGGGACAGGACTCTGGAAACACCATATATTTT. Its translation is CATSRGQDSGNTIYF.

This clone was observed a few times. The rearrangement joins TRBV11-2 to TRBJ2-7, with D perhaps TRBD1 (5 bases). The CDR3 loop spans 15 amino acids. Trimming removed 5 bases from V and 2 bases from J, with 16 bases in between. The germline CDR1 and CDR2 sequences are SGHAT and FQNNGV. As DNA, the CDR3 is TGTGCCAGCAGCCCTTTAAGGGGCGCAGCCTACGAGCAGTACTTC. Residues: CASSPLRGAAYEQYF.

V and J are TRBV7-9 and TRBJ2-7; tentatively, D is TRBD2 (5 bases). The CDR3 runs to 16 residues. Between the trimmed V and J ends, which lost 1 base and 2 bases, there was a span of 15 bases. Germline CDR1 and CDR2: SEHNR and FQNEAQ (reference sequence). The CDR3 reads CASSLEASSIPYEQYF. The CDR3 DNA sequence: TGTGCCAGCAGCTTAGAAGCTAGCTCCATTCCCTACGAGCAGTACTTC. Supplemented by reference TRBV7-9 and TRBJ2-7, the full variable domain reads DTGVSQNPRHKITKRGQNVTFRCDPISEHNRLYWYRQTLGQGPEFLTYFQNEAQLEKSRLLSDRFSAERPKGSFSTLEIQRTEQGDSAMYLCASSLEASSIPYEQYFGPGTRLTVT.

This chain joins TRBV6-5 and TRBJ2-1; D assignment may be TRBD1 or TRBD2 (5 bases each). V shed 1 base and J shed 6 bases, with 10 bases lying between them. The CDR3 is made up of 14 amino acids. CDR1 and CDR2 (germline): MNHEY, SVGAGI. This CDR3 reads CASSYFAGSNEQFF. CDR3 nucleotide sequence: TGTGCCAGCAGTTACTTTGCAGGGAGCAATGAGCAGTTCTTC.

This clone was seen a handful of times. The chain joins TRBV29-1 to TRBJ2-1; the D gene could be TRBD1 or TRBD2 (5 bases each). V was trimmed by 8 bases and J by 6 bases, leaving 20 bases between them. This CDR3 is built from 14 residues. Looked up from germline, CDR1 is SQVTM and CDR2 is ANQGSEA. CDR3 DNA sequence: TGCAGCTCCGAGGGGCTAGCCCAAGCCAATGAGCAGTTCTTC. Translated, it gives CSSEGLAQANEQFF.

In its sample, this clone was seen a few times. V gene TRBV18 combines with J gene TRBJ2-3; 8 nucleotides line up with TRBD2. The germline V gene has CDR1 KGHSH and CDR2 LQKENI. The CDR3 spans 16 residues. V dropped 0 bases and J dropped 2; count of bases not matched to a gene: 4. DNA of the CDR3: TGTGCCAGCTCACCACCAAAGACTAGCGACACAGATACGCAGTATTTT. It translates to CASSPPKTSDTDTQYF.

A remark on this clone: This may be a read error, as it is one base from a much larger clone. The chain links TRBV30 to TRBJ2-5; 7 bases align to TRBD2. Germline CDR1 and CDR2: GTSNPN and SVGIG (reference sequence). The CDR3 has 13 amino acids. In DNA form, the CDR3 reads TGTGCCGGGAGTCCCGCGGGAGAAGAGACCCAGTACTTC. Protein: CAGSPAGEETQYF. The whole variable domain, remainder taken from reference TRBV30 and TRBJ2-5, is SQTIHQWPATLVQPVGSPLSLECTVEGTSNPNLYWYRQAAGRGLQLLFYSVGIGQISSEVPQNLSASRPQDRQFILSSKKLLLSDSGFYLCAGSPAGEETQYFGPGTRLLVL.

This clone was seen a few times. This chain connects TRBV30 to TRBJ1-1; D unresolved. Germline V gives CDR1 GTSNPN, CDR2 SVGIG (reference sequence). V dropped 0 bases and J dropped 0 bases, with 5 bases sitting between them. The CDR3 covers 13 residues. The CDR3 DNA is TGTGCCTGGAGTGTACAGTTGAACACTGAAGCTTTCTTT. Translation: CAWSVQLNTEAFF.

This clone was observed a handful of times. This CDR3 reads CASRPVSYGYTF. The CDR3 DNA reads as TGTGCCAGCCGTCCGGTTAGCTATGGCTACACCTTC. The V gene is TRBV7-9, the J gene TRBJ1-2, with unresolved D. This CDR3 has 12 residues. The germline gives CDR1 SEHNR, CDR2 FQNEAQ (reference sequence). Trimming cost V 8 bases and J 4 bases, with 11 bases left between them.

The chain links TRBV18 to TRBJ2-2; a weak D match, TRBD2 (5 bases). The CDR3 covers 13 residues. Germline CDR1 and CDR2: KGHSH and LQKENI. V lost 4 bases to trimming and J lost 4 bases, with 7 bases between them. CDR3 residues: CASSLTSTGELFF. CDR3 nucleotides: TGTGCCAGCTCACTCACTAGCACCGGGGAGCTGTTTTTT.

V gene TRBV5-6 combines with J gene TRBJ2-7, with 8 nucleotides matching TRBD1. The CDR3 covers 14 residues. V dropped 5 bases and J dropped 3; count of bases not matched to a gene: 7. In germline, CDR1 is SGHDT, CDR2 YYEEEE. Here the CDR3 reads CASSSGQEGYEQYF. The CDR3 DNA sequence: TGTGCCAGCAGTTCGGGACAGGAGGGCTACGAGCAGTACTTC.

Comments on this clone: The sample holds other DNA sequences that translate to the same CDR3. The rearrangement joins TRBV18 to TRBJ2-7; D possibly corresponds to TRBD1 (6 bases). The V gene's germline CDR1 is KGHSH and CDR2 LQKENI. The V gene lost 2 bases and the J gene lost 3 bases, with 8 bases spanning the gap. This CDR3 spans 13 amino acids. The CDR3 bases are TGTGCCAGCTCACCAGGACAGAACTACGAGCAGTACTTC. Its protein is CASSPGQNYEQYF.

This clone was counted between two and nine times. The chain links TRBV28 to TRBJ2-2; 7 nucleotides match TRBD2. Germline CDR1 and CDR2: MDHEN and SYDVKM. The CDR3 is 14 residues long. Trimming took 7 bases from V and 4 from J; bases not matched to a gene: 6. CDR3 amino acids: CASTLGGSTGELFF. The CDR3 region has the DNA TGTGCCAGCACTCTGGGAGGGTCCACCGGGGAGCTGTTTTTT.

CDR3 in amino acids: CASSLSGDTDTQYF. In nucleotides, the CDR3 is TGTGCCAGCAGTTTGTCCGGGGACACAGATACGCAGTATTTT. The rearrangement uses TRBV7-2 and TRBJ2-3; D might be TRBD2 (5 bases). Germline lookup yields CDR1 SGHTA and CDR2 FQGNSA. CDR3 length: 14 amino acids. V was pared by 6 bases and J by 2 bases, with 12 bases between. The whole variable domain, filled in from reference TRBV7-2 and TRBJ2-3, reads GAGVSQSPSNKVTEKGKDVELRCDPISGHTALYWYRQSLGQGLEFLIYFQGNSAPDKSGLPSDRFSAERTGGSVSTLTIQRTQQEDSAVYLCASSLSGDTDTQYFGPGTRLTVL.

This clone was recorded many times. Other DNA sequences of this sample code for an identical CDR3. The chain couples TRBV4-3 to TRBJ2-6; D unresolved. CDR1 and CDR2 (germline): LGHNA, YSLEER. V lost 0 bases to trimming and J lost 1 base, with 1 base between them. The CDR3 length is 14 residues. The CDR3 loop reads CASSQESGANVLTF. CDR3 nucleotides: TGCGCCAGCAGCCAAGAATCTGGGGCCAACGTCCTGACTTTC.